This T cell receptor beta chain was sequenced during a study of blood T cells in healthy people across ages. General study results and limits: Versus aged donors, long-lived donors had higher diversity and more naive CD4+ cells.

Through a sample-barcoded 5' primer and a J-beta primer mix, a second PCR was run for roughly 6 to 12 cycles. With 12 random nucleotides, a template-switch adaptor tagged each individual cDNA molecule. Every sample produced at least 2.5 million CDR3-containing paired-end reads. TCRdb reprocessed the 5' RACE reads via MiXCR and lists one record per CDR3 protein. The sample yields fewer than 1,000,000 distinct CDR3 sequences, about 46% seen once. Notes on this clonotype: Its target is not known. This sequence may be a read error, since a much larger clone differs from it by one base.

Trimming stripped 7 bases from V and 4 bases from J, with 19 bases between. The V gene's germline CDR1 is SGHTA and CDR2 FQGNSA. The CDR3 length is 15 residues. V gene TRBV7-2 combines with J gene TRBJ1-1; the D gene is possibly TRBD1 (6 bases). The origin of this receptor is an elderly man in good health. The material sequenced was blood. The CDR3 region is CASTSTGARGTEAFF. The CDR3 DNA follows: TGTGCCAGCACCTCCACGGGGGCGAGGGGCACTGAAGCTTTCTTT.